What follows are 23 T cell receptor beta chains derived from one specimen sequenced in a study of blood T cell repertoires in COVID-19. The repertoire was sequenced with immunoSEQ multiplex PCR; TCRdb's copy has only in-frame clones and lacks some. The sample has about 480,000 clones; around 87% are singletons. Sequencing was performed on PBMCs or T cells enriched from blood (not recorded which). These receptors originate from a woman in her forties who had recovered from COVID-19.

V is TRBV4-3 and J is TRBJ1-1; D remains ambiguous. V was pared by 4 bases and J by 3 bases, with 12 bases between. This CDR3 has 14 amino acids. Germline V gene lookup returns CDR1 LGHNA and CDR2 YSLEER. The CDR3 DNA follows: TGCGCCAGCAGCCTAAGACACGAACACACTGAAGCTTTCTTT. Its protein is CASSLRHEHTEAFF.

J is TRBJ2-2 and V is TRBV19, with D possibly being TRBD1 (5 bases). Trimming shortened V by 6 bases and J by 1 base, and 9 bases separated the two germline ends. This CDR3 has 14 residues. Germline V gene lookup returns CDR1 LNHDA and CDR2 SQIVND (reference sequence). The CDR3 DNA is TGTGCCAGTAGGGGTGACAGGAACACCGGGGAGCTGTTTTTT. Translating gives CASRGDRNTGELFF.

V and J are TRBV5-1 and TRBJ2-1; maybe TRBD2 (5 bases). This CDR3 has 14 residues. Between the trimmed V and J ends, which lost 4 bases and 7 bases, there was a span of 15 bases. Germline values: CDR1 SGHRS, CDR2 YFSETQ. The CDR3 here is CASSPPQRGNEQFF. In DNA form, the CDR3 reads TGCGCCAGCAGCCCGCCCCAGCGCGGGAATGAGCAGTTCTTC.

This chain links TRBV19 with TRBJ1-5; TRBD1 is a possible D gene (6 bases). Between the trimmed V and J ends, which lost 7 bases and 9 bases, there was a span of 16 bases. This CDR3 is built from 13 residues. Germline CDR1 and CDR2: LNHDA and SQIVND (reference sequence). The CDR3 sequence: CASTTTGPGPQHF. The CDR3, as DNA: TGTGCCAGTACCACGACAGGACCAGGGCCCCAGCATTTT.

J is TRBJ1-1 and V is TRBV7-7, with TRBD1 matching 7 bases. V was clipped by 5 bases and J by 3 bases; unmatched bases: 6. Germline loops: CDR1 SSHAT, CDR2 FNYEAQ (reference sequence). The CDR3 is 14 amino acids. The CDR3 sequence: CASSPWTGHTEAFF. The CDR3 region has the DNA TGTGCCAGCAGCCCTTGGACAGGTCACACTGAAGCTTTCTTT.

CDR3 loop: CASSLVHRGDSPLHF. As DNA, the CDR3 is TGTGCCAGCAGCTTAGTTCACAGGGGTGATTCACCCCTCCACTTT. The gene calls are TRBV7-8 and TRBJ1-6; 7 bases fit TRBD1. Losses at the gene ends were 1 base for V and 8 bases for J; bases not matched to a gene: 5. This CDR3 is 15 amino acids long. CDR1 SGHVS and CDR2 FQNEAQ come from the germline V gene.

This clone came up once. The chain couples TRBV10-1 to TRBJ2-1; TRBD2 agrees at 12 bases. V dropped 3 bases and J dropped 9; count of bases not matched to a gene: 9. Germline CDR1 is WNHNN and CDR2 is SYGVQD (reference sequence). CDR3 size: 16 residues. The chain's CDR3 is CASSELAGGIGGEQFF. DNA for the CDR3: TGCGCCAGCAGTGAACTAGCGGGAGGTATTGGAGGTGAGCAGTTCTTC.

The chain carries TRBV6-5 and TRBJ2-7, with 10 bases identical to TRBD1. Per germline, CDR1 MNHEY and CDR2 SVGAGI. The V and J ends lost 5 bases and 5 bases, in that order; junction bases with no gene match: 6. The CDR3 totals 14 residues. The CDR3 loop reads CASSPGQGLNEQYF. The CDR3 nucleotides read TGTGCCAGCAGTCCGGGACAGGGGCTCAACGAGCAGTACTTC.

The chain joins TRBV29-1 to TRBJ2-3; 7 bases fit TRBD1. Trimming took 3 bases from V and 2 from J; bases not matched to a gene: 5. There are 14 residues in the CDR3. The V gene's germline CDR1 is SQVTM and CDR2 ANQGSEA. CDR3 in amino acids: CSVDYRGLTDTQYF. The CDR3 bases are TGCAGCGTTGATTATAGGGGGCTCACAGATACGCAGTATTTT.

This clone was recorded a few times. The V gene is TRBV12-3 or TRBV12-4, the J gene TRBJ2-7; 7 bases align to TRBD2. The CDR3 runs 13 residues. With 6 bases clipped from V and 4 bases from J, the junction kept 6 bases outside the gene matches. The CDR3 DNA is TGTGCCAGCAGCACGGGCGGGAGTTACGAGCAGTACTTC. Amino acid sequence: CASSTGGSYEQYF.

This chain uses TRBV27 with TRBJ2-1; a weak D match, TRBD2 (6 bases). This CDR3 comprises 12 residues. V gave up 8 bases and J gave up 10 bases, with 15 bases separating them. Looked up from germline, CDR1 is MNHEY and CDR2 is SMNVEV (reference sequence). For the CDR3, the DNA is TGTGCCAGCGACAGTGGTAGCGGAGAGCAGTTCTTC. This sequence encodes CASDSGSGEQFF.

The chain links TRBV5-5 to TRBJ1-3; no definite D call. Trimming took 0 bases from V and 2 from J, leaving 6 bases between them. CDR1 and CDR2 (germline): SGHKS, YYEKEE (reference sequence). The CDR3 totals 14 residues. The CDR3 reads CASSLEQPGNTIYF. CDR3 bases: TGTGCCAGCAGCTTGGAACAGCCTGGAAACACCATATATTTT. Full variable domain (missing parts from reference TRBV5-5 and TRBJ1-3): DAGVTQSPTHLIKTRGQQVTLRCSPISGHKSVSWYQQVLGQGPQFIFQYYEKEERGRGNFPDRFSARQFPNYSSELNVNALLLGDSALYLCASSLEQPGNTIYFGEGSWLTVV.

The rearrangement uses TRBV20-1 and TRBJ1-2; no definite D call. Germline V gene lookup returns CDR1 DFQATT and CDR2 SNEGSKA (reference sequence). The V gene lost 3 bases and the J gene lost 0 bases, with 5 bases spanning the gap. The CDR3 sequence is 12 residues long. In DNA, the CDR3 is TGCAGTGCTAGTGACTCTAACTATGGCTACACCTTC. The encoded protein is CSASDSNYGYTF.

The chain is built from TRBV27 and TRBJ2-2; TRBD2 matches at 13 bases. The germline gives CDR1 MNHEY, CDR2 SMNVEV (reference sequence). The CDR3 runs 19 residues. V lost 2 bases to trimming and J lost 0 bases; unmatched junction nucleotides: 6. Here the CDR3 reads CASSLGTSGIRSNTGELFF. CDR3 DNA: TGTGCCAGCAGTTTAGGGACTAGCGGGATAAGATCGAACACCGGGGAGCTGTTTTTT.

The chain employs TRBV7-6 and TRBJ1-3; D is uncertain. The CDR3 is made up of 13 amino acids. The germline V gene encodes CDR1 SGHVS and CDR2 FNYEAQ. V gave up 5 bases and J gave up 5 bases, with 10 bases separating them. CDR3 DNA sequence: TGTGCCAGCAGCCTGTCCCTAAGAAACACCATATATTTT. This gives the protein CASSLSLRNTIYF. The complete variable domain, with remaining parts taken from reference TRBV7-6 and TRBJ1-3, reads GAGVSQSPRYKVTKRGQDVALRCDPISGHVSLYWYRQALGQGPEFLTYFNYEAQQDKSGLPNDRFSAERPEGSISTLTIQRTEQRDSAMYRCASSLSLRNTIYFGEGSWLTVV.

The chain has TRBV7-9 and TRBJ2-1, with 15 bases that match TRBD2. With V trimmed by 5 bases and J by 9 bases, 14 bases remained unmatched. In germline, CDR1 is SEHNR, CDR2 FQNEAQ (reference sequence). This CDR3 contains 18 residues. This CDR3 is CASSLDRTSGRASGEQFF. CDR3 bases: TGTGCCAGCAGCCTGGACCGGACTAGCGGGAGGGCCAGTGGTGAGCAGTTCTTC.

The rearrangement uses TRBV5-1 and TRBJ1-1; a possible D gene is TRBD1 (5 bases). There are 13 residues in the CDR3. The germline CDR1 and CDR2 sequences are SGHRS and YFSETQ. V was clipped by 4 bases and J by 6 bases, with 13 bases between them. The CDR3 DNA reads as TGCGCCAGCAGCCGTCGGGGAGGGGCTGAAGCTTTCTTT. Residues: CASSRRGGAEAFF.

The CDR3 spells CASSLSRLAATDTQYF. The CDR3 DNA reads TGTGCCAGCAGCTTAAGTCGACTAGCGGCGACAGATACGCAGTATTTT. The rearrangement joins TRBV7-2 to TRBJ2-3; 9 bases match TRBD2. Germline V CDR1 and CDR2: SGHTA, FQGNSA. With V trimmed by 2 bases and J by 3 bases, 6 bases remained unmatched. The CDR3 length is 16 residues.

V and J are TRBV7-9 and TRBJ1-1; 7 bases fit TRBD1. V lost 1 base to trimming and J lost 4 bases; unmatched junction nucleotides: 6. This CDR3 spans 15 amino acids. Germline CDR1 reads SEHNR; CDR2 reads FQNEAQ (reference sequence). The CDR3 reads CASSLGFGDSTEAFF. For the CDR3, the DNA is TGTGCCAGCAGCTTAGGGTTCGGGGACAGCACTGAAGCTTTCTTT.

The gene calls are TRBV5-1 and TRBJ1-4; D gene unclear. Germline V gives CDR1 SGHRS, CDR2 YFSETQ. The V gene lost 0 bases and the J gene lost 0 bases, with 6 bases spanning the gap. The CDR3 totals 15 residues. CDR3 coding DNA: TGCGCCAGCAGCTTGGCCCTTACAACTAATGAAAAACTGTTTTTT. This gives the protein CASSLALTTNEKLFF.

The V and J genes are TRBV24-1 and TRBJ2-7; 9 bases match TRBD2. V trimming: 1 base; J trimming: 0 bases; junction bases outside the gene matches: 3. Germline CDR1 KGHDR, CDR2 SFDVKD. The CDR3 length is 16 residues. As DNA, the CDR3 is TGTGCCACCAGTGATTTAGGAGCGGGAGGCTCCTACGAGCAGTACTTC. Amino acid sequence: CATSDLGAGGSYEQYF.

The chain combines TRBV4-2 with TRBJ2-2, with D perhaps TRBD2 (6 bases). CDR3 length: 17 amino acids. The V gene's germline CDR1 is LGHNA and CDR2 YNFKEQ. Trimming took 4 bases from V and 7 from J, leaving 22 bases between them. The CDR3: CASSPFYSGEDGGELFF. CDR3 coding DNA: TGTGCCAGCAGCCCCTTCTACTCGGGAGAGGATGGCGGGGAGCTGTTTTTT.

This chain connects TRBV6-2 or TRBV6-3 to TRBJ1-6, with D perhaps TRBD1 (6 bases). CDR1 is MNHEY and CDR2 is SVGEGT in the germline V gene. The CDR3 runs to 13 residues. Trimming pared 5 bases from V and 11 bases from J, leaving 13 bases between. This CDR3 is CASSGTSVTPLHF. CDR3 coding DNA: TGTGCCAGCAGTGGGACAAGCGTAACACCCCTCCACTTT.